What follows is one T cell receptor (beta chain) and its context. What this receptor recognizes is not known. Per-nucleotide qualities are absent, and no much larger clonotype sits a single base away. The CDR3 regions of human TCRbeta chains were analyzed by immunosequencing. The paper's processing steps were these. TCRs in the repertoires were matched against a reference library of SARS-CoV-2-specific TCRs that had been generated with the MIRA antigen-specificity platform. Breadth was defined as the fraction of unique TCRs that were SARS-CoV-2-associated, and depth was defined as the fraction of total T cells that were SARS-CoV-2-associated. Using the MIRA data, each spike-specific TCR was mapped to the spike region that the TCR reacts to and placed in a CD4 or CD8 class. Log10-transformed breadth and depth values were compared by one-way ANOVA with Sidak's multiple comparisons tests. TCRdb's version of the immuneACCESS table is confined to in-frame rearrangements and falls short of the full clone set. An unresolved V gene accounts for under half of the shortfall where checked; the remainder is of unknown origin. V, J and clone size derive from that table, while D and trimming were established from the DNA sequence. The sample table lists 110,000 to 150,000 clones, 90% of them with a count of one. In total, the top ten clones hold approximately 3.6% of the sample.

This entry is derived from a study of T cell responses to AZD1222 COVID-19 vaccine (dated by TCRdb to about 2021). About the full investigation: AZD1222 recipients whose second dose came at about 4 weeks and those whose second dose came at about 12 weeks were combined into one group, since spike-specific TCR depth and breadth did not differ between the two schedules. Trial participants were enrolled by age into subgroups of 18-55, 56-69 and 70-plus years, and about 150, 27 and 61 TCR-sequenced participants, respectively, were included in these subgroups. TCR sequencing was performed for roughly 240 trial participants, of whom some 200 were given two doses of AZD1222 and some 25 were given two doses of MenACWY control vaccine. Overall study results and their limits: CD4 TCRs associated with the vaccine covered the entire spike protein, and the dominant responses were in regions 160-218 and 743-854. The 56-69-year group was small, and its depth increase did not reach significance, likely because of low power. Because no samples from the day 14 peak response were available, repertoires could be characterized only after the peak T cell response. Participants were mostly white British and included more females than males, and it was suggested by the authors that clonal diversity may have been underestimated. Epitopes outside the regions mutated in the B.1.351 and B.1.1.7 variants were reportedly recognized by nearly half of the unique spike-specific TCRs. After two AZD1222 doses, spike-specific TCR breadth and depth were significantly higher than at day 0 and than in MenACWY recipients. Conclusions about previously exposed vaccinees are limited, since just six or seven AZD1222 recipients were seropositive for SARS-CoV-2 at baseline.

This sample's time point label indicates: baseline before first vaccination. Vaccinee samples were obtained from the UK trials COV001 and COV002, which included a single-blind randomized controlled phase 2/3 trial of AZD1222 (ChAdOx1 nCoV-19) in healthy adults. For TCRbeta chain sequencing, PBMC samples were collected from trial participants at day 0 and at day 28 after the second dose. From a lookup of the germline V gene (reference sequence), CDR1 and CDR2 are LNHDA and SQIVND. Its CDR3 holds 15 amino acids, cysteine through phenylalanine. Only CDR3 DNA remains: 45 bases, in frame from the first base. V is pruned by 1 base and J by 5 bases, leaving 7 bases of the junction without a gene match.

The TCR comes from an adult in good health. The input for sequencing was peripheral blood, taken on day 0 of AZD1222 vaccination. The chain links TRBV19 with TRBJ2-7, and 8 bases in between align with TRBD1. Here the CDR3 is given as CASSIGAGGINEQYF. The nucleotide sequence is TGTGCCAGTAGTATAGGGGCAGGGGGCATCAACGAGCAGTACTTC.